This T cell receptor beta chain appears in the sequencing data of a study of blood T cell repertoires in COVID-19. This table comes from immunoSEQ multiplex PCR, and its TCRdb copy is limited to in-frame clones, with some not included. Of 90,000 to 150,000 clones listed, around 85% were seen once; the top ten hold around 4.2%. The length of the CDR3 is 15 residues. Germline-derived CDR1 and CDR2 are SSHAT and FNYEAQ (reference sequence). V was clipped by 0 bases and J by 7 bases; unmatched bases: 5. This clonotype originated in a man in his sixties with acute or convalescent COVID-19. The material sequenced was peripheral blood. The J gene is TRBJ2-2, the V gene TRBV7-7; 7 nucleotides agree with TRBD2. The CDR3 bases are TGTGCCAGCAGCTTAGCTGAAGCGGGGAACGGGGAGCTGTTTTTT. It encodes CASSLAEAGNGELFF.